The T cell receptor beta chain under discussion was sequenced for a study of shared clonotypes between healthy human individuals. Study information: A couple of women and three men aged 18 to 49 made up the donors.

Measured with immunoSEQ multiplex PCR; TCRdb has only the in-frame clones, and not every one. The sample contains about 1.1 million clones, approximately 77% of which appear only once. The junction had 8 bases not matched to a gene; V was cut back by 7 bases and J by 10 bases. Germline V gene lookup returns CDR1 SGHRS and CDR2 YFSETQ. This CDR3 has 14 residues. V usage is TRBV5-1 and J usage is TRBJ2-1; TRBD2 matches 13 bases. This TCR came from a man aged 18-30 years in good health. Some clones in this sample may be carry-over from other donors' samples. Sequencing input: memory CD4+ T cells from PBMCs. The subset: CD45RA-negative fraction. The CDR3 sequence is CASGGLAGLSEQFF. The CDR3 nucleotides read TGCGCCAGCGGGGGACTAGCGGGGCTTTCGGAGCAGTTCTTC.